These 21 T cell receptor beta chains originate from one sample sequenced in a study of patients and donors after allogeneic stem cell transplantation. TCRdb itself ran the RT-PCR reads through MiXCR, one entry per CDR3 protein. The sample records about 200,000 distinct CDR3 sequences, 35% to 50% being singletons. Sequencing was performed on blood, either unsorted or a sorted T cell fraction (not recorded which). Every receptor here comes from a human donor who was either an allogeneic HSCT recipient or a stem cell or donor lymphocyte infusion donor (not recorded which). It is not recorded whose cells these are; they may come from a transplant donor.

The gene calls are TRBV9 and TRBJ2-1; a possible D gene is TRBD2 (6 bases). CDR3 length equals 18 residues. The germline V and J ends were trimmed by 3 bases and 5 bases, with 24 bases remaining between them. Germline-derived CDR1 and CDR2 are SGDLS and YYNGEE. The CDR3 loop reads CASSALPDTGGGDNEQFF. CDR3 DNA: TGTGCCAGCAGCGCACTGCCCGACACAGGCGGAGGGGACAATGAGCAGTTCTTC.

This clonotype was detected a few times. V is TRBV6-5 and J is TRBJ1-6, with a weak D call TRBD1 (5 bases). The germline V and J ends were trimmed by 5 bases and 0 bases, with 11 bases remaining between them. The CDR3 is 16 residues long. Germline CDR1 MNHEY, CDR2 SVGAGI. DNA of the CDR3: TGTGCCAGCAGTAGGGGACGGAGCTCCTATAATTCACCCCTCCACTTT. It codes for CASSRGRSSYNSPLHF.

This clonotype was picked up a small number of times. V and J are TRBV6-5 and TRBJ2-7, with TRBD2 matching 9 bases. Germline CDR1 MNHEY, CDR2 SVGAGI. The ends lost 4 bases at V and 6 bases at J; junction bases unmatched: 4. This CDR3 has 13 amino acids. CDR3 sequence reads: CASSFLAGVEQYF. In nucleotides, the CDR3 is TGTGCCAGCAGTTTTTTAGCGGGAGTCGAGCAGTACTTC.

This clonotype showed up just a few times. This sequence joins TRBV20-1 and TRBJ1-1; tentatively, D is TRBD1 (5 bases). The V gene's germline CDR1 is DFQATT and CDR2 SNEGSKA (reference sequence). V lost 6 bases to trimming and J lost 5 bases, with 16 bases between them. The length of the CDR3 is 13 residues. The CDR3 sequence: CSASEAGRTEAFF. The CDR3, as DNA: TGCAGTGCCTCTGAAGCAGGGAGAACTGAAGCTTTCTTT.

In nucleotides, the CDR3 is TGTGCCAGCAGCCACGGACAGGCCGCAACTAATGAAAAACTGTTTTTT. Translating it yields CASSHGQAATNEKLFF. V gene TRBV6-5 combines with J gene TRBJ1-4; 7 bases are a match to TRBD1. Trimming cost V 6 bases and J 0 bases; bases outside gene matches: 7. In germline, CDR1 is MNHEY, CDR2 SVGAGI. The CDR3 sequence is 16 residues long.

The V and J genes are TRBV3-1 and TRBJ1-5; a weak D match, TRBD1 (6 bases). V was trimmed by 1 base and J by 2 bases, leaving 12 bases between them. The CDR3 is 16 residues long. Germline V CDR1 and CDR2: LGHDT, YNNKEL (reference sequence). The CDR3 is CASSQVSGAGNQPQHF. The CDR3, as DNA: TGTGCCAGCAGCCAAGTCTCAGGGGCTGGCAATCAGCCCCAGCATTTT.

This clonotype was observed a handful of times. This chain links TRBV5-1 with TRBJ1-1; D ambiguous. The CDR3 is 15 amino acids. V was cut by 2 bases and J by 0 bases, with 11 bases left in between. The V gene's germline CDR1 is SGHRS and CDR2 YFSETQ. CDR3 coding DNA: TGCGCCAGCAGCTTCAACCAGGTGGTGAACACTGAAGCTTTCTTT. Its protein is CASSFNQVVNTEAFF.

This sequence joins TRBV9 and TRBJ2-3; TRBD1 matches 12 bases. This CDR3 comprises 17 residues. V gave up 0 bases and J gave up 1 base; unmatched junction bases: 3. In germline, CDR1 is SGDLS, CDR2 YYNGEE. CDR3 sequence reads: CASSVAGQGAGTDTQYF. Here the CDR3 DNA reads TGTGCCAGCAGCGTAGCGGGACAGGGGGCTGGCACAGATACGCAGTATTTT.

This clonotype showed up just once. The rearrangement uses TRBV11-2 and TRBJ2-1; D ambiguous. The CDR3 loop spans 15 amino acids. Trimming shortened V by 0 bases and J by 1 base, and 7 bases separated the two germline ends. Germline CDR1 is SGHAT and CDR2 is FQNNGV. The CDR3 is CASSLETPSYNEQFF. The CDR3 DNA reads as TGTGCCAGCAGCTTAGAGACTCCATCCTACAATGAGCAGTTCTTC.

This clonotype came up a few times. At one end the junction does not follow the germline gene, possibly because of a read error. The chain joins TRBV15 to TRBJ2-4; no firm D call. Germline assignment: CDR1 LNHNV and CDR2 YYDKDF (reference sequence). The CDR3 length is 12 residues. CDR3 in amino acids: CATSREMGTRDF. CDR3 nucleotides: TGTGCCACCAGCAGAGAAATGGGTACAAGGGACTTC.

The chain has TRBV9 and TRBJ2-3; TRBD2 aligns across 9 bases. The CDR3 loop spans 15 amino acids. The germline gives CDR1 SGDLS, CDR2 YYNGEE. Trimming took 4 bases from V and 0 from J; bases not matched to a gene: 3. The CDR3 sequence: CASSQSGGSTDTQYF. The CDR3 DNA is TGTGCCAGCAGCCAGAGCGGGGGGAGCACAGATACGCAGTATTTT.

This chain uses TRBV28 with TRBJ2-5, with D perhaps TRBD1 (6 bases). The CDR3 has 13 amino acids. Trimming pared 4 bases from V and 5 bases from J, leaving 11 bases between. CDR1 and CDR2 from the germline V gene are MDHEN and SYDVKM. CDR3 DNA sequence: TGTGCCAGCAGTTCAACCGGACAGGAGACCCAGTACTTC. Translated: CASSSTGQETQYF.

This clonotype was counted a few times. The V gene is TRBV18, the J gene TRBJ2-1; D is ambiguous. The germline gives CDR1 KGHSH, CDR2 LQKENI. The germline V and J ends were trimmed by 1 base and 2 bases, with 9 bases remaining between them. The CDR3 extends over 15 amino acids. The CDR3 spells CASSPLDGTYNEQFF. Written as DNA, the CDR3 is TGTGCCAGCTCACCACTGGACGGTACCTACAATGAGCAGTTCTTC.

V and J are TRBV4-2 and TRBJ2-1; maybe TRBD2 (6 bases). The CDR3 loop spans 15 amino acids. The germline V gene encodes CDR1 LGHNA and CDR2 YNFKEQ. Trimming removed 4 bases from V and 4 bases from J, with 14 bases in between. This chain's CDR3 is CASSPRAAGYNEQFF. The CDR3 nucleotides are TGTGCCAGCAGCCCACGGGCTGCGGGGTACAATGAGCAGTTCTTC.

The sample holds a few counts of this clonotype. J is TRBJ1-1 and V is TRBV4-3; D is possibly TRBD1 (6 bases). With 5 bases removed from V and 4 bases from J, the gap between germline ends came to 20 bases. CDR3 length equals 16 residues. Germline lookup yields CDR1 LGHNA and CDR2 YSLEER. The CDR3, as DNA: TGCGCCAGCAGCTTGCGGGACACCGTTTATGGCACTGAAGCTTTCTTT. Its translation is CASSLRDTVYGTEAFF.

This chain links TRBV7-3 with TRBJ1-1; D gene uncertain. The CDR3 covers 12 residues. CDR1 is SGHTA, CDR2 FQGTGA, per germline. Trimming took off 9 bases at V and 1 base at J, with 9 bases between the two ends. The CDR3 nucleotides are TGTGCCAGTAAGCAAGGGAACACTGAAGCTTTCTTT. It is translated as CASKQGNTEAFF.

The CDR3 sequence: CASSQLDRRNTGELFF. CDR3 in DNA: TGTGCCAGCAGCCAGCTCGACAGGCGGAACACCGGGGAGCTGTTTTTT. This chain joins TRBV4-2 and TRBJ2-2; D might be TRBD1 (6 bases). The germline V and J ends were trimmed by 3 bases and 1 base, with 12 bases remaining between them. Germline V gives CDR1 LGHNA, CDR2 YNFKEQ. The CDR3 totals 16 residues.

This clonotype has just a few counts. V gene TRBV7-8 combines with J gene TRBJ1-2; D is unresolved. Germline V gene lookup returns CDR1 SGHVS and CDR2 FQNEAQ. The V end was cut by 1 base, the J end by 6 bases, with 18 bases between. There are 16 residues in the CDR3. The CDR3 loop is CASSLDTEDGKHGYTF. CDR3 in DNA: TGTGCCAGCAGCTTAGACACTGAAGACGGAAAGCATGGCTACACCTTC. The full variable domain, with the rest looked up from reference TRBV7-8 and TRBJ1-2, is GAGVSQSPRYKVAKRGQDVALRCDPISGHVSLFWYQQALGQGPEFLTYFQNEAQLDKSGLPSDRFFAERPEGSVSTLKIQRTQQEDSAVYLCASSLDTEDGKHGYTFGSGTRLTVV.

This clonotype was counted between two and nine times. The genes are TRBV20-1 and TRBJ1-1, with no clear D. Trimming left V 4 bases short and J 0 bases short, with 6 bases between. The CDR3 is made up of 12 amino acids. The germline V gene encodes CDR1 DFQATT and CDR2 SNEGSKA (reference sequence). CDR3 nucleotide sequence: TGCAGTGCTATCCCGATGAACACTGAAGCTTTCTTT. This gives the protein CSAIPMNTEAFF.

This sequence joins TRBV19 and TRBJ2-2; 10 bases line up with TRBD2. The CDR3 covers 17 residues. Germline trimming cut 0 bases from V and 7 bases from J; bases unmatched to any gene: 8. The V gene's germline CDR1 is LNHDA and CDR2 SQIVND (reference sequence). The CDR3 region has the DNA TGTGCCAGTAGTATAGATACTAGCGGGATAGTGAACGGGGAGCTGTTTTTT. It translates to CASSIDTSGIVNGELFF. Full variable domain (missing parts from reference TRBV19 and TRBJ2-2): DGGITQSPKYLFRKEGQNVTLSCEQNLNHDAMYWYRQDPGQGLRLIYYSQIVNDFQKGDIAEGYSVSREKKESFPLTVTSAQKNPTAFYLCASSIDTSGIVNGELFFGEGSRLTVL.

This sequence joins TRBV3-1 and TRBJ1-2; D gene uncertain. The V gene's germline CDR1 is LGHDT and CDR2 YNNKEL (reference sequence). V was shortened by 1 base and J by 12 bases, with 24 bases between the two germline ends. The CDR3 spans 16 residues. The CDR3 DNA follows: TGTGCCAGCAGCCAAGTTCCTAAGGTCTTTTTGGACGCGAACACCTTC. This sequence encodes CASSQVPKVFLDANTF.